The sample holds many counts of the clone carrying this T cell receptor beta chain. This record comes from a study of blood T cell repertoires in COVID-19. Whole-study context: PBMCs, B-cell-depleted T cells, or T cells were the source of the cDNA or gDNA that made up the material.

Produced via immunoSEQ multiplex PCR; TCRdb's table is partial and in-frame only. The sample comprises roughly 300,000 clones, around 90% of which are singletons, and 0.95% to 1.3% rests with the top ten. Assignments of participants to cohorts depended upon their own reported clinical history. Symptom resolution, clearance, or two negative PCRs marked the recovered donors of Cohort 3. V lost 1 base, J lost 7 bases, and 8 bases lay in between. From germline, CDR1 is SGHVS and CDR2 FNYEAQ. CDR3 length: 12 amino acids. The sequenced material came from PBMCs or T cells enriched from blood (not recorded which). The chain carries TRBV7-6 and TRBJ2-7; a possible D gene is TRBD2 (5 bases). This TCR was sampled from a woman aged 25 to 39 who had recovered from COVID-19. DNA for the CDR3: TGTGCCAGCAGCTTAGGTCCGGGGGAGCAGTACTTC. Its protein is CASSLGPGEQYF.